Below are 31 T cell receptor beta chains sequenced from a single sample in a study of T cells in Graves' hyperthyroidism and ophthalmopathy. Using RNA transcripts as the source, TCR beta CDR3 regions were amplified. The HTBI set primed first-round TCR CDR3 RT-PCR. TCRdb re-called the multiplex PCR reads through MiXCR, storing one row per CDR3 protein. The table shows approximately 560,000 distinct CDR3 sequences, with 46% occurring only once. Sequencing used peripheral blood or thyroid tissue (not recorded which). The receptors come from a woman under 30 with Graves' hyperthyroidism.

The CDR3 DNA reads as TGCAGTGCTAGAGGATACCAGGGAGCAGACACTGAAGCTTTCTTT. This codes for CSARGYQGADTEAFF. The chain is built from TRBV20-1 and TRBJ1-1; D is possibly TRBD1 (5 bases). This CDR3 spans 15 amino acids. The V gene lost 1 base and the J gene lost 3 bases, with 15 bases spanning the gap. Germline CDR1 and CDR2: DFQATT and SNEGSKA (reference sequence).

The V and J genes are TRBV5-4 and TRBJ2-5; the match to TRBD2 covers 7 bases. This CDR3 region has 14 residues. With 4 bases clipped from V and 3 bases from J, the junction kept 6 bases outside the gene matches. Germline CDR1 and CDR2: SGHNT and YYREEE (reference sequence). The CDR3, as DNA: TGTGCCAGCAGCCCGAGCGGGAATGAAGAGACCCAGTACTTC. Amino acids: CASSPSGNEETQYF.

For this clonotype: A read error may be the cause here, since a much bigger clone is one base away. The CDR3 is CSARSTTNYGYTF. The DNA of the CDR3 is TGCAGTGCTAGGTCGACAACTAACTATGGCTACACCTTC. The chain links TRBV20-1 to TRBJ1-2; D not certain. This CDR3 has 13 residues. Trimming removed 3 bases from V and 0 bases from J, with 8 bases in between. The germline gives CDR1 DFQATT, CDR2 SNEGSKA (reference sequence).

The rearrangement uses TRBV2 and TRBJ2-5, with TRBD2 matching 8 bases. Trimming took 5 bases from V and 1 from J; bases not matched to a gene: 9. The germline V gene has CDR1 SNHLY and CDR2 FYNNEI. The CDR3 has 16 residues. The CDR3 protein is CASSPQASGSQETQYF. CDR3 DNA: TGTGCCAGCAGTCCACAGGCTAGCGGGTCCCAAGAGACCCAGTACTTC.

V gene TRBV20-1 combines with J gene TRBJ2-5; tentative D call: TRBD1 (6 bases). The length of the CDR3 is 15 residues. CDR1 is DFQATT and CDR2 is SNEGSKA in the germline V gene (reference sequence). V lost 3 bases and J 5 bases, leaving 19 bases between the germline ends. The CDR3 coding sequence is TGCAGTGCTAGTACAGGGCTTGGGGTTTGGGAGACCCAGTACTTC. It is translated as CSASTGLGVWETQYF.

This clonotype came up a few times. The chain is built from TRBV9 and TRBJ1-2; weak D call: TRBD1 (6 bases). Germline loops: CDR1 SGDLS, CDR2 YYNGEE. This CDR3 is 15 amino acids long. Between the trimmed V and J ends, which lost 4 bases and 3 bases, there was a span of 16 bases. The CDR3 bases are TGTGCCAGCAGCCCCCAGGTGGGGGGCCACTATGGCTACACCTTC. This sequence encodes CASSPQVGGHYGYTF.

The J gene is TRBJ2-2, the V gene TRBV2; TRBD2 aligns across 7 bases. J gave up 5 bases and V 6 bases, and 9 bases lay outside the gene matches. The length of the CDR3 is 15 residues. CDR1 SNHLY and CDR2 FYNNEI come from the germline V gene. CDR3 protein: CASSQELASTGELFF. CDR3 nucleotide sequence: TGTGCCAGCAGCCAAGAACTAGCGTCTACCGGGGAGCTGTTTTTT.

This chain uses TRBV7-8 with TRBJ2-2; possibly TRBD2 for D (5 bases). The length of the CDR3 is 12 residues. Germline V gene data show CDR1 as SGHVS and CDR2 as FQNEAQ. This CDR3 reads CATRTGTGELFF. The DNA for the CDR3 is TGTGCTACCCGAACGGGGACCGGGGAGCTGTTTTTT.

CDR3 region: CASSGAWEAFF. CDR3 DNA: TGTGCCAGCAGCGGGGCATGGGAAGCTTTCTTT. The chain combines TRBV25-1 with TRBJ1-1; D might be TRBD1 (5 bases). This CDR3 region has 11 residues. V lost 6 bases and J lost 8, with 10 bases in between. From germline, CDR1 is MGHDK and CDR2 SYGVNS.

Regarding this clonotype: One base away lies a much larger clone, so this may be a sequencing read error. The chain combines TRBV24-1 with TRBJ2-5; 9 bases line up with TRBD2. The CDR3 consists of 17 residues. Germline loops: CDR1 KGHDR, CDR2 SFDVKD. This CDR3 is CTTSAVAGVLRQETQYF. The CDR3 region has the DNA TGTACCACCAGCGCAGTAGCGGGAGTTCTACGCCAAGAGACCCAGTACTTC.

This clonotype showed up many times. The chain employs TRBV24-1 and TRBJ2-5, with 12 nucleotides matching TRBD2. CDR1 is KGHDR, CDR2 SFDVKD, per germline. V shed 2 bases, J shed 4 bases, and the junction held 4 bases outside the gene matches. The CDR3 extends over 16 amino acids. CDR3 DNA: TGTGCCACCAGTGATTCCGGACTAGCGGGAAGAGAGACCCAGTACTTC. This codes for CATSDSGLAGRETQYF.

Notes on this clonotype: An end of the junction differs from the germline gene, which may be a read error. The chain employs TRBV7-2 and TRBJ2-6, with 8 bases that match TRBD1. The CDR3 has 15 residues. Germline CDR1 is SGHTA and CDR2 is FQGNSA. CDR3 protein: CASSLRGLGANVLTF. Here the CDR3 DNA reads TGCGCCAGCAGCCTCAGGGGGCTGGGGGCCAACGTCCTGACTTTC.

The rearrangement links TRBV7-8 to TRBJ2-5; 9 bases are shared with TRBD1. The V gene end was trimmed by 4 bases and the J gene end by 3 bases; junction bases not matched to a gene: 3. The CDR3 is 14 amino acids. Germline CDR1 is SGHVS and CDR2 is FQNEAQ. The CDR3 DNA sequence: TGTGCCAGCAGCTCGGGACAGGGCAAAGAGACCCAGTACTTC. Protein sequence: CASSSGQGKETQYF.

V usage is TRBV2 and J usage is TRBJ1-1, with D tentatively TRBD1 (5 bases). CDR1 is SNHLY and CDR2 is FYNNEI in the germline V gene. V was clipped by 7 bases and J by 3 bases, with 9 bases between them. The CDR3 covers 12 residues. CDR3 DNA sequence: TGTGCCAGCAATGGGGGAGACACTGAAGCTTTCTTT. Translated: CASNGGDTEAFF.

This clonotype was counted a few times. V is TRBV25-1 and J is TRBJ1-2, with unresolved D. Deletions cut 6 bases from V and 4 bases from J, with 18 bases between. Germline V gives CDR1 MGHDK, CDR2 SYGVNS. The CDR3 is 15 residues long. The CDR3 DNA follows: TGTGCCAGCAGCCAAGTGGGTGGGAAACTCTATGGCTACACCTTC. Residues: CASSQVGGKLYGYTF.

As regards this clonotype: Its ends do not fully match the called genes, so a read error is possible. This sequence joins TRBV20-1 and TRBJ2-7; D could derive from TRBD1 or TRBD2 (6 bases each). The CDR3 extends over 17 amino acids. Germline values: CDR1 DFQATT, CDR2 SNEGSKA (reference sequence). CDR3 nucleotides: TGTAGTGCTAGAGAGGAGGGGGGCCTTGTACCACCCTACGAGCAGTACTTC. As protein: CSAREEGGLVPPYEQYF.

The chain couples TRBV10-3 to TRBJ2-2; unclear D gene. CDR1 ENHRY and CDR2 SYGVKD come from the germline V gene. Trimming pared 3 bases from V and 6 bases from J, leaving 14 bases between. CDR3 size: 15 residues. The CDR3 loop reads CAISEVRDGAGELFF. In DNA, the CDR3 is TGTGCCATCAGTGAAGTTAGGGATGGGGCCGGGGAGCTGTTTTTT.

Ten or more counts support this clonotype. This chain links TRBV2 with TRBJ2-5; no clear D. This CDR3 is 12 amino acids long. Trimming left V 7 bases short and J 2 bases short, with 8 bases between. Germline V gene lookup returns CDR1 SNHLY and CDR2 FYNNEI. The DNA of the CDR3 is TGTGCCAGCAACTTGGGGCAAGAGACCCAGTACTTC. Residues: CASNLGQETQYF. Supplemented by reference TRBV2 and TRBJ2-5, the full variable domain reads EPEVTQTPSHQVTQMGQEVILRCVPISNHLYFYWYRQILGQKVEFLVSFYNNEISEKSEIFDDQFSVERPDGSNFTLKIRSTKLEDSAMYFCASNLGQETQYFGPGTRLLVL.

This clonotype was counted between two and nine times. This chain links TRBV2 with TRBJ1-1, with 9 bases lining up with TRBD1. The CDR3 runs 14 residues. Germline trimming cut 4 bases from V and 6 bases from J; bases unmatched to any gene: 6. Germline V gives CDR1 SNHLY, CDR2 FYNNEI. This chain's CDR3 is CASSGGQGDAEAFF. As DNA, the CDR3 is TGTGCCAGCAGTGGGGGACAGGGCGATGCTGAAGCTTTCTTT. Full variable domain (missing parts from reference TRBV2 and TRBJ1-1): EPEVTQTPSHQVTQMGQEVILRCVPISNHLYFYWYRQILGQKVEFLVSFYNNEISEKSEIFDDQFSVERPDGSNFTLKIRSTKLEDSAMYFCASSGGQGDAEAFFGQGTRLTVV.

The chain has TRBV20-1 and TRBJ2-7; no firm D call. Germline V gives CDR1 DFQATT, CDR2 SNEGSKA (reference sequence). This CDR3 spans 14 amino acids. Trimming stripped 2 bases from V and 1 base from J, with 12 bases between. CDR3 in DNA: TGCAGTGCTAGAATCAAACTGGAGTCCTACGAGCAGTACTTC. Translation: CSARIKLESYEQYF.

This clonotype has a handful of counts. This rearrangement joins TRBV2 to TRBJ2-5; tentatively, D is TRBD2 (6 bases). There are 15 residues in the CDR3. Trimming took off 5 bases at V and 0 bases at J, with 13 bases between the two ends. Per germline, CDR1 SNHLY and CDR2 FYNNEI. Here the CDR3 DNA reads TGTGCCAGCAGTTACAAGGGGAGGTACCAAGAGACCCAGTACTTC. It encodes CASSYKGRYQETQYF.

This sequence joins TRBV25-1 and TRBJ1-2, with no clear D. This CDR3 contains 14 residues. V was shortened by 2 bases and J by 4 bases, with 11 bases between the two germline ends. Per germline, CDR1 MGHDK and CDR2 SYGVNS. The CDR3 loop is CASSENWVGYGYTF. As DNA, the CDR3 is TGTGCCAGCAGTGAAAATTGGGTTGGCTATGGCTACACCTTC.

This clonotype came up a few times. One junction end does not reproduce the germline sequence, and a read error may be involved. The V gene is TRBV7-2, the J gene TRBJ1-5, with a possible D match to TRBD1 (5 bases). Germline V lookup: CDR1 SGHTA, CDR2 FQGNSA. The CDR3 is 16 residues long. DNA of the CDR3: TGCGCCAGCAGCCCTGCGGGGGAGTCCCGCAATCAGCCCCAGCATTTT. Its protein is CASSPAGESRNQPQHF.

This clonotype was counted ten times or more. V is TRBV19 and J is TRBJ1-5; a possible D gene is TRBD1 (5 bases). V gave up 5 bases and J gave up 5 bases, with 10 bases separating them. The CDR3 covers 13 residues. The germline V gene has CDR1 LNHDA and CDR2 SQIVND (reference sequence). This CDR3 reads CASSGQGYQPQHF. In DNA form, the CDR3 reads TGTGCCAGTAGTGGGCAGGGCTATCAGCCCCAGCATTTT.

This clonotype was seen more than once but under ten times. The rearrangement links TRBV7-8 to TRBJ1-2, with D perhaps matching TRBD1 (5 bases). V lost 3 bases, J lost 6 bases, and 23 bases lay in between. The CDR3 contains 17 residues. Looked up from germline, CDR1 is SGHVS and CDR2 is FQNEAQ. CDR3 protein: CASSFRAGAAARDGYTF. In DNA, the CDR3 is TGTGCCAGCAGCTTCCGAGCCGGGGCAGCCGCCAGGGATGGCTACACCTTC.

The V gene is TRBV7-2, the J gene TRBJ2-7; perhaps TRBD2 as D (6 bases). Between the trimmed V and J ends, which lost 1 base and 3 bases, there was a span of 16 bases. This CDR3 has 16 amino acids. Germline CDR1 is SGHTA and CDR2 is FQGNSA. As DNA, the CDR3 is TGTGCCAGCAGCTTAGAACTGTCGGGAGTAGGCTACGAGCAGTACTTC. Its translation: CASSLELSGVGYEQYF. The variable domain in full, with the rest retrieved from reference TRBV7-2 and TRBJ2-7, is GAGVSQSPSNKVTEKGKDVELRCDPISGHTALYWYRQSLGQGLEFLIYFQGNSAPDKSGLPSDRFSAERTGGSVSTLTIQRTQQEDSAVYLCASSLELSGVGYEQYFGPGTRLTVT.

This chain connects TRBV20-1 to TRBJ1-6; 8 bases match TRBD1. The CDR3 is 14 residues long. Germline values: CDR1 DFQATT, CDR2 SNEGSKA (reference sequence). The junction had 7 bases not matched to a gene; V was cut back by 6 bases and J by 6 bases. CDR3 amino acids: CSASKGQANSPLHF. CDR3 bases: TGCAGTGCCAGCAAGGGACAGGCTAATTCACCCCTCCACTTT.

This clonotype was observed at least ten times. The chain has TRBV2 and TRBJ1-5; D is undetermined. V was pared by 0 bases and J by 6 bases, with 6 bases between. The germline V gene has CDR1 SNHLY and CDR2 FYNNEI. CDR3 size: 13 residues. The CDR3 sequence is CASSEAWGQPQHF. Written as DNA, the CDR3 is TGTGCCAGCAGTGAAGCCTGGGGTCAGCCCCAGCATTTT.

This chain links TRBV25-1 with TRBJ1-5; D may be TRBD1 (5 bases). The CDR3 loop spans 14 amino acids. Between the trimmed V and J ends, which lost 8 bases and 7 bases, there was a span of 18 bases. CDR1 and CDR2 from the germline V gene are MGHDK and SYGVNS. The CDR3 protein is CASQGAQGWQPQHF. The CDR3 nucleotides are TGTGCCAGCCAAGGAGCTCAGGGCTGGCAGCCCCAGCATTTT.

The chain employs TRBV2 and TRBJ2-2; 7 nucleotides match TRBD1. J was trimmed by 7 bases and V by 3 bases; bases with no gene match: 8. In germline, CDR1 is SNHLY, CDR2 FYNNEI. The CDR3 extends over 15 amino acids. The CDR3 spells CASSEHKGALGELFF. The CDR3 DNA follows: TGTGCCAGCAGTGAGCATAAGGGGGCCCTCGGGGAGCTGTTTTTT. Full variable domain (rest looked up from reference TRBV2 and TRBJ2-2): EPEVTQTPSHQVTQMGQEVILRCVPISNHLYFYWYRQILGQKVEFLVSFYNNEISEKSEIFDDQFSVERPDGSNFTLKIRSTKLEDSAMYFCASSEHKGALGELFFGEGSRLTVL.

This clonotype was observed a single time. CDR3 nucleotides: TGTGCCATCACTGACAGGGACGGTACCTACGAGCAGTACTTC. Its translation: CAITDRDGTYEQYF. This chain joins TRBV10-3 and TRBJ2-7; 7 nucleotides align to TRBD1. V lost 7 bases and J lost 2; bases outside the gene matches: 8. There are 14 residues in the CDR3. CDR1 and CDR2 (germline): ENHRY, SYGVKD.